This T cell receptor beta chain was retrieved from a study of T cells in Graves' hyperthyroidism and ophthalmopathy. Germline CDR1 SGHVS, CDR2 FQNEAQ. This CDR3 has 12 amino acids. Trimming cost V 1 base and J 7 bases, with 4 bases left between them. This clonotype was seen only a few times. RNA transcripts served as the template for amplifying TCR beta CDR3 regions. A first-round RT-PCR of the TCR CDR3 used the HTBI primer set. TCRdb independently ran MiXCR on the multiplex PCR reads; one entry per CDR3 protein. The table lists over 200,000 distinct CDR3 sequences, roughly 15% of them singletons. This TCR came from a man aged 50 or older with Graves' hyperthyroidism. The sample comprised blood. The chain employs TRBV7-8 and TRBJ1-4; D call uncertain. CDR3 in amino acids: CASSLDGEKLFF. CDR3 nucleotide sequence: TGTGCCAGCAGCTTAGACGGTGAAAAACTGTTTTTT.